This entry lists 19 T cell receptor beta chains sequenced from one sample in a study of shared clonotypes between healthy human individuals (dated by TCRdb to 2019 to 2021). To prepare the library, the immunoSEQ multiplex PCR assay was applied. Imported from immuneACCESS, the table was reduced by TCRdb to in-frame sequences with V and J called. These copies leave out some clones; in studies compared against another copy, an unresolved V gene accounts for under half, and the cause of the remainder is not known. Across this sample there are around 500,000 clones, with around 73% seen only once. Clones ranked in the top ten supply around 11% of the sample. The sequenced material came from PBMCs. The receptors derive from a woman in her forties in good health. Some clones in this sample may be carry-over from other donors' samples.

This clone has a handful of counts. The chain couples TRBV6-5 to TRBJ2-7; a possible D gene is TRBD2 (6 bases). The V end was cut by 5 bases, the J end by 6 bases, with 14 bases between. CDR3 length: 13 residues. The germline CDR1 and CDR2 sequences are MNHEY and SVGAGI. The CDR3 sequence: CASSPFRGGEQYF. CDR3 nucleotides: TGTGCCAGCAGTCCGTTCCGGGGAGGCGAGCAGTACTTC.

The V and J genes are TRBV5-5 and TRBJ2-1; 7 bases line up with TRBD1. CDR3 length equals 14 residues. With V trimmed by 5 bases and J by 4 bases, 6 bases remained unmatched. Per the germline V gene, CDR1 is SGHKS and CDR2 is YYEKEE (reference sequence). CDR3 DNA sequence: TGTGCCAGCAGAACCGGGACAGAATACAATGAGCAGTTCTTC. The encoded protein is CASRTGTEYNEQFF. The entire variable domain, with the rest obtained from reference TRBV5-5 and TRBJ2-1, is as follows: DAGVTQSPTHLIKTRGQQVTLRCSPISGHKSVSWYQQVLGQGPQFIFQYYEKEERGRGNFPDRFSARQFPNYSSELNVNALLLGDSALYLCASRTGTEYNEQFFGPGTRLTVL.

Turning to this clone: A far larger clone lies a single base away; this is likely a read error. This rearrangement joins TRBV2 to TRBJ2-7, with TRBD1 matching 7 bases. CDR1 and CDR2 from the germline V gene are SNHLY and FYNNEI. This CDR3 comprises 14 residues. For the CDR3, the DNA is TGTGCCAGCAGTGTTTCAGGGGGTTCCTACAAGCAGTACTTC. Translating it yields CASSVSGGSYKQYF.

The V and J genes are TRBV28 and TRBJ1-1; 7 bases align to TRBD1. This CDR3 contains 14 residues. V lost 6 bases to trimming and J lost 3 bases; unmatched junction nucleotides: 7. The germline V gene encodes CDR1 MDHEN and CDR2 SYDVKM. The CDR3 reads CASRDRWVYTEAFF. The CDR3 DNA reads TGTGCCAGCAGGGACAGGTGGGTGTACACTGAAGCTTTCTTT.

This clone was seen more than once but under ten times. The V and J genes are TRBV7-3 and TRBJ2-3; TRBD1 might be the D (6 bases). The CDR3 covers 15 residues. Between the trimmed V and J ends, which lost 2 bases and 2 bases, there was a span of 11 bases. Germline V gives CDR1 SGHTA, CDR2 FQGTGA. The CDR3 sequence: CASSLQGPATDTQYF. In nucleotides, the CDR3 is TGTGCCAGCAGCTTACAGGGGCCAGCCACAGATACGCAGTATTTT.

The gene calls are TRBV27 and TRBJ1-3, with D possibly being TRBD1 (5 bases). CDR3 length equals 15 residues. Trimming left V 2 bases short and J 4 bases short, with 12 bases between. The V gene's germline CDR1 is MNHEY and CDR2 SMNVEV (reference sequence). CDR3 nucleotide sequence: TGTGCCAGCAGTTTAGGCGGGGGGTCGGGAAACACCATATATTTT. Translation: CASSLGGGSGNTIYF.

The chain joins TRBV7-9 to TRBJ1-2, with D perhaps TRBD1 (5 bases). Germline CDR1 reads SEHNR; CDR2 reads FQNEAQ (reference sequence). This CDR3 is 13 amino acids long. V was clipped by 1 base and J by 7 bases, with 10 bases between them. The CDR3 spells CASSLDGGSGYTF. Written as DNA, the CDR3 is TGTGCCAGCAGCTTAGATGGGGGGTCTGGCTACACCTTC.

V gene TRBV27 combines with J gene TRBJ1-2; no clear D gene. Germline-derived CDR1 and CDR2 are MNHEY and SMNVEV (reference sequence). Trimming cost V 3 bases and J 4 bases, with 12 bases left between them. This CDR3 has 14 amino acids. CDR3 bases: TGTGCCAGCAGTTTTGCAGGCGCGGCCTATGGCTACACCTTC. This sequence encodes CASSFAGAAYGYTF.

The rearrangement uses TRBV5-1 and TRBJ2-7; 12 positions agree with TRBD2. Germline CDR1 and CDR2: SGHRS and YFSETQ. The CDR3 length is 18 residues. J gave up 5 bases and V 3 bases, and 15 bases lay outside the gene matches. The chain's CDR3 is CASSYYLAGGPSFHEQYF. The CDR3 DNA is TGCGCCAGCAGCTACTATCTAGCGGGAGGGCCCTCATTCCACGAGCAGTACTTC.

This chain links TRBV7-2 with TRBJ1-4; D remains unclear. The CDR3 length is 15 residues. Germline V lookup: CDR1 SGHTA, CDR2 FQGNSA. Trimming took 4 bases from V and 8 from J, leaving 17 bases between them. This CDR3 is CASSSQLTSGEKLFF. CDR3 DNA: TGTGCCAGCAGCTCCCAACTGACCTCGGGGGAAAAACTGTTTTTT. Full variable domain (outside the CDR3, taken from reference TRBV7-2 and TRBJ1-4): GAGVSQSPSNKVTEKGKDVELRCDPISGHTALYWYRQSLGQGLEFLIYFQGNSAPDKSGLPSDRFSAERTGGSVSTLTIQRTQQEDSAVYLCASSSQLTSGEKLFFGSGTQLSVL.

The V gene is TRBV7-2, the J gene TRBJ2-7; D assignment may be TRBD1 or TRBD2 (5 bases each). The CDR3 runs to 15 residues. The V and J ends lost 0 bases and 6 bases respectively, with 15 bases between them. The germline CDR1 and CDR2 sequences are SGHTA and FQGNSA. In DNA, the CDR3 is TGTGCCAGCAGCTTAGCCCAAGCGCTGAGGGGCGAGCAGTACTTC. This gives the protein CASSLAQALRGEQYF. Supplemented by reference TRBV7-2 and TRBJ2-7, the full variable domain reads GAGVSQSPSNKVTEKGKDVELRCDPISGHTALYWYRQSLGQGLEFLIYFQGNSAPDKSGLPSDRFSAERTGGSVSTLTIQRTQQEDSAVYLCASSLAQALRGEQYFGPGTRLTVT.

The rearrangement uses TRBV4-3 and TRBJ2-3; 8 nucleotides line up with TRBD2. This CDR3 has 17 amino acids. CDR1 LGHNA and CDR2 YSLEER come from the germline V gene. Trimming took 3 bases from V and 3 from J; bases not matched to a gene: 11. The CDR3 DNA follows: TGCGCCAGCAGCCACCACGGGGTAGCGGGATTGACAGATACGCAGTATTTT. Its protein is CASSHHGVAGLTDTQYF.

This clone was detected once. This chain connects TRBV27 to TRBJ2-6; 8 bases match TRBD1. Germline assignment: CDR1 MNHEY and CDR2 SMNVEV (reference sequence). The junction had 8 bases not matched to a gene; V was cut back by 7 bases and J by 0 bases. The CDR3 is made up of 17 amino acids. CDR3 coding DNA: TGTGCCAGCACCCAGGACAGGGCGAGCTCTGGGGCCAACGTCCTGACTTTC. Translated: CASTQDRASSGANVLTF.

The rearrangement uses TRBV10-2 and TRBJ1-1; 9 bases align to TRBD1. V trimming: 6 bases; J trimming: 1 base; junction bases outside the gene matches: 0. The CDR3 runs to 13 residues. The germline V gene encodes CDR1 WSHSY and CDR2 SAAADI. The CDR3 here is CASRGQGNTEAFF. DNA for the CDR3: TGCGCCAGCAGGGGACAGGGGAACACTGAAGCTTTCTTT.

The table lists this clone with a count of one. A much bigger clone sits one base away, suggesting this may be a read error. The chain couples TRBV6-1 to TRBJ2-7, with a weak D call TRBD1 (6 bases). The CDR3 spans 13 residues. V lost 5 bases to trimming and J lost 3 bases, with 11 bases between them. Per the germline V gene, CDR1 is MNHNS and CDR2 is SASEGT. The CDR3 loop reads CASSRQAFYEQYF. Written as DNA, the CDR3 is TGTGCCAGCAGTAGACAGGCCTTCTACGAGCAGTACTTC.

The rearrangement joins TRBV27 to TRBJ2-1; D gene unclear. Looked up from germline, CDR1 is MNHEY and CDR2 is SMNVEV (reference sequence). The V end lost 6 bases, the J end lost 7 bases, and 19 bases lay between the germline ends. This CDR3 comprises 15 residues. DNA of the CDR3: TGTGCCAGCAGCCCGACTCCCCCTTCTTCTAATGAGCAGTTCTTC. Translating it yields CASSPTPPSSNEQFF.

This chain links TRBV7-2 with TRBJ1-1; perhaps TRBD1 as D (5 bases). The V end was cut by 2 bases, the J end by 11 bases, with 9 bases between. The CDR3 spans 11 residues. From germline, CDR1 is SGHTA and CDR2 FQGNSA. CDR3 residues: CASSLRGRAFF. Written as DNA, the CDR3 is TGTGCCAGCAGCTTACGGGGCAGGGCTTTCTTT.

To note about this clone: Given a much more abundant clone one base away, this may be a read error. The same CDR3 also results from other DNA sequences found in this sample. The chain is built from TRBV6-4 and TRBJ2-3, with D unresolved. Trimming stripped 6 bases from V and 1 base from J, with 8 bases between. CDR3 length: 13 amino acids. Per germline, CDR1 MRHNA and CDR2 SNTAGT. CDR3 sequence reads: CASSERGTDTQYF. CDR3 DNA: TGTGCCAGCAGCGAACGGGGCACAGATACGCAGTATTTT.

This chain joins TRBV15 and TRBJ2-2; no reliable D call. Per germline, CDR1 LNHNV and CDR2 YYDKDF (reference sequence). This CDR3 spans 13 amino acids. The germline V and J ends were trimmed by 0 bases and 6 bases, with 5 bases remaining between them. CDR3 amino acids: CATSRDVAGELFF. The CDR3 DNA follows: TGTGCCACCAGCAGAGATGTGGCCGGGGAGCTGTTTTTT. Looking up the rest from reference TRBV15 and TRBJ2-2 gives the full variable domain: DAMVIQNPRYQVTQFGKPVTLSCSQTLNHNVMYWYQQKSSQAPKLLFHYYDKDFNNEADTPDNFQSRRPNTSFCFLDIRSPGLGDTAMYLCATSRDVAGELFFGEGSRLTVL.